The present entry profiles one TCR beta chain with its context. The data stem from a study of blood T cell repertoires in COVID-19. The wider study: Collection of acute and convalescent COVID-19 samples took place in the United States, Italy and Spain. In each case, the material was cDNA or gDNA derived from T cells, B-cell-depleted T cells, or PBMCs.

J gave up 0 bases and V 0 bases, and 3 bases lay outside the gene matches. Germline V gene data show CDR1 as SGDLS and CDR2 as YYNGEE. The CDR3 loop spans 16 amino acids. Per the study methods: Nucleated cell counts were estimated from reference gene primer amplification. Only in-frame clones appear in the TCRdb table, and some are missing; sequencing was by immunoSEQ multiplex PCR. V and J calls and clone size are copied from that table; D and trimming were computed from the DNA. This sample has 200,000 to 250,000 clones, with under 90% found just once. The chain recombines TRBV9 with TRBJ2-3; 8 bases map to TRBD2. Sequencing used peripheral blood. The sequence came from a woman in her fifties or sixties who had recovered from COVID-19. The CDR3 region is CASSVAGGQSTDTQYF. The CDR3 coding sequence is TGTGCCAGCAGCGTAGCGGGGGGGCAAAGCACAGATACGCAGTATTTT. Using reference TRBV9 and TRBJ2-3 for the parts outside the CDR3, the full variable domain is DSGVTQTPKHLITATGQRVTLRCSPRSGDLSVYWYQQSLDQGLQFLIQYYNGEERAKGNILERFSAQQFPDLHSELNLSSLELGDSALYFCASSVAGGQSTDTQYFGPGTRLTVL.